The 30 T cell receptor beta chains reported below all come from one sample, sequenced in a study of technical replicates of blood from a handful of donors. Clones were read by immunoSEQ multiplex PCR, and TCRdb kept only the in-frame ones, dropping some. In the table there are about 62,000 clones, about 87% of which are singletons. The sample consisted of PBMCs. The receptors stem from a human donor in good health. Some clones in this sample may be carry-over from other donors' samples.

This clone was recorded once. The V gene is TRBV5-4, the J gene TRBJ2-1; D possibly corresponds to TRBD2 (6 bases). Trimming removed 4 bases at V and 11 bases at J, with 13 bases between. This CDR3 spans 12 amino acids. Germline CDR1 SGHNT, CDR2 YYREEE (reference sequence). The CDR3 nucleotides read TGTGCCAGCAGCCCCGCGGGAACGCAGCAGTTCTTC. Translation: CASSPAGTQQFF.

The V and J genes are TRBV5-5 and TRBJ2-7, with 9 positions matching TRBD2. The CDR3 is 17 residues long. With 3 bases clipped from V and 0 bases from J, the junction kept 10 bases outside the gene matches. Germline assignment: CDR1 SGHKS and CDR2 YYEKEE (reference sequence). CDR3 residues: CASSSRRGAGGSYEQYF. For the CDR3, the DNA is TGTGCCAGCAGCTCCCGCCGAGGAGCGGGAGGCTCCTACGAGCAGTACTTC.

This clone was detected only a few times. The CDR3 sequence is CAWRVSSGGTGELFF. DNA for the CDR3: TGTGCCTGGAGGGTTTCCAGCGGAGGCACCGGGGAGCTGTTTTTT. This chain connects TRBV30 to TRBJ2-2, with a possible D match to TRBD2 (5 bases). Trimming took off 3 bases at V and 4 bases at J, with 15 bases between the two ends. CDR3 length: 15 amino acids. CDR1 and CDR2 from the germline V gene are GTSNPN and SVGIG (reference sequence).

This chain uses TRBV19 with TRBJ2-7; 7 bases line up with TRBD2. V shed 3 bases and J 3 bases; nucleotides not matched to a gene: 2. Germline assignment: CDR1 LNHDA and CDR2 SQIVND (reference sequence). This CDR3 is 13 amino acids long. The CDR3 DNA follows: TGTGCCAGTAGTATCGGGGAGGGCTACGAGCAGTACTTC. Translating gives CASSIGEGYEQYF.

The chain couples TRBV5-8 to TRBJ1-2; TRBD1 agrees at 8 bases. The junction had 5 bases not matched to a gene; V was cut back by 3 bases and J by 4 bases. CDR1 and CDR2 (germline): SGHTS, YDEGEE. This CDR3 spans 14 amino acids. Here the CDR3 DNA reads TGTGCCAGCAGCTCAGACAGGGGAGGCTATGGCTACACCTTC. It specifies CASSSDRGGYGYTF.

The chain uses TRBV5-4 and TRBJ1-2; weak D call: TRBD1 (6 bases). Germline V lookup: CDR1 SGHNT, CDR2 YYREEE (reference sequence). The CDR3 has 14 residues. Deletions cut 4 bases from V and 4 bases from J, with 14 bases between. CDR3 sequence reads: CASSPAGDLYGYTF. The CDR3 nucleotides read TGTGCCAGCAGCCCTGCAGGGGACCTCTATGGCTACACCTTC.

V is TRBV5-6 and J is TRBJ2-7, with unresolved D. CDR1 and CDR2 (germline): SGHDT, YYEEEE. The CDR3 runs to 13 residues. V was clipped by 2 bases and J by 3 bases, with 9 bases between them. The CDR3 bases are TGTGCCAGCAGCTTTAGCTGGAACTACGAGCAGTACTTC. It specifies CASSFSWNYEQYF.

The DNA of the CDR3 is TGCAGCGCTCAGAGGGCCGGGTTGGAGGAGACCCAGTACTTC. This translates into CSAQRAGLEETQYF. The rearrangement joins TRBV29-1 to TRBJ2-5, with TRBD2 as a possible D gene (5 bases). CDR1 is SQVTM, CDR2 ANQGSEA, per germline. Trimming removed 7 bases from V and 5 bases from J, with 20 bases in between. The CDR3 has 14 residues.

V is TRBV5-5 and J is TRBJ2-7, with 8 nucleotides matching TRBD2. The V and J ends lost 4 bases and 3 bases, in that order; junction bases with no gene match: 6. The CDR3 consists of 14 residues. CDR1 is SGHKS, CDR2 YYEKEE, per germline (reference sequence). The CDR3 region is CASSAYSGDYEQYF. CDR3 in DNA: TGTGCCAGCAGCGCCTATAGCGGGGACTACGAGCAGTACTTC.

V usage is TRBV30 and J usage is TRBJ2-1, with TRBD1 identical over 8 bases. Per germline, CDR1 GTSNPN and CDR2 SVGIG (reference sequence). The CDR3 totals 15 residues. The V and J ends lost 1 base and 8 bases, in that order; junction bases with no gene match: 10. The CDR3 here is CAWSGGQGAPHEQFF. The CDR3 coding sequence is TGTGCCTGGAGTGGAGGACAGGGAGCCCCCCATGAGCAGTTCTTC.

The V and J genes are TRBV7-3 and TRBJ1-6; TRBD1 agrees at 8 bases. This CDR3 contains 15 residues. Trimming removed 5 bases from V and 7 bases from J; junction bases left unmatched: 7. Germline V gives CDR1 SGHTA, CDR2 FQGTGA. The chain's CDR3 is CASSLFGQGNSPLHF. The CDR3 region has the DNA TGTGCCAGCAGCCTATTCGGACAGGGAAATTCACCCCTCCACTTT.

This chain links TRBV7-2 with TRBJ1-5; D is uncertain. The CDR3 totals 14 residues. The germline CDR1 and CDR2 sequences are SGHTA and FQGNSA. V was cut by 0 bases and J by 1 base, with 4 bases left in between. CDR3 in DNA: TGTGCCAGCAGCTTAGCCAGGAGCAATCAGCCCCAGCATTTT. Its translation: CASSLARSNQPQHF.

The CDR3 loop is CSATGFSGNTIYF. The CDR3 DNA sequence: TGCAGCGCCACGGGGTTCTCTGGAAACACCATATATTTT. The V and J genes are TRBV29-1 and TRBJ1-3; no firm D call. This CDR3 has 13 amino acids. Trimming took off 7 bases at V and 0 bases at J, with 10 bases between the two ends. Germline CDR1 SQVTM, CDR2 ANQGSEA. Full variable domain (rest looked up from reference TRBV29-1 and TRBJ1-3): SAVISQKPSRDICQRGTSLTIQCQVDSQVTMMFWYRQQPGQSLTLIATANQGSEATYESGFVIDKFPISRPNLTFSTLTVSNMSPEDSSIYLCSATGFSGNTIYFGEGSWLTVV.

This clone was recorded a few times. CDR3 sequence (DNA): TGTGCCAGCAGCATTGAGGGACAGGGCACAAGTGAGCAGTTCTTC. The encoded protein is CASSIEGQGTSEQFF. The genes are TRBV13 and TRBJ2-1; TRBD1 aligns across 9 bases. The ends lost 5 bases at V and 9 bases at J; junction bases unmatched: 11. CDR1 and CDR2 from the germline V gene are PRHDT and FYEKMQ (reference sequence). The CDR3 sequence is 15 residues long.

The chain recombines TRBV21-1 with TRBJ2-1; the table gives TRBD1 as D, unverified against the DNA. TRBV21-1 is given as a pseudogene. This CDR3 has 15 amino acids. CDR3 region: CASSSPGFSYNEQFF. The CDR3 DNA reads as TGTGCCAGCAGCAGCCCAGGGTTCTCCTACAATGAGCAGTTCTTC.

The chain's CDR3 is CASSWGGSSYEQYF. The CDR3 coding sequence is TGTGCCAGCAGTTGGGGAGGGAGCTCCTACGAGCAGTACTTC. This chain joins TRBV27 and TRBJ2-7; 7 nucleotides align to TRBD2. The germline gives CDR1 MNHEY, CDR2 SMNVEV (reference sequence). The CDR3 runs to 14 residues. After removal of 4 bases from V and 0 bases from J, the junction contained 3 bases not matched to a gene.

This CDR3 is CALGQGDSPLHF. The CDR3 nucleotides read TGTGCCCTAGGACAGGGGGACTCACCCCTCCACTTT. This chain joins TRBV5-4 and TRBJ1-6, with 10 bases identical to TRBD1. CDR1 is SGHNT, CDR2 YYREEE, per germline (reference sequence). The CDR3 is made up of 12 amino acids. V shed 10 bases and J 10 bases; nucleotides not matched to a gene: 5. Filled out from reference TRBV5-4 and TRBJ1-6, the complete variable domain reads ETGVTQSPTHLIKTRGQQVTLRCSSQSGHNTVSWYQQALGQGPQFIFQYYREEENGRGNFPPRFSGLQFPNYSSELNVNALELDDSALYLCALGQGDSPLHFGNGTRLTVT.

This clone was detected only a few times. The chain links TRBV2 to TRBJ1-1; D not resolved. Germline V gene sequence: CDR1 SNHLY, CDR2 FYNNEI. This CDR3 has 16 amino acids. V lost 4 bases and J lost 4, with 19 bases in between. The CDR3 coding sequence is TGTGCCAGCAGTGTAGGAACACCCGGAGTCGGCACTGAAGCTTTCTTT. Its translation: CASSVGTPGVGTEAFF.

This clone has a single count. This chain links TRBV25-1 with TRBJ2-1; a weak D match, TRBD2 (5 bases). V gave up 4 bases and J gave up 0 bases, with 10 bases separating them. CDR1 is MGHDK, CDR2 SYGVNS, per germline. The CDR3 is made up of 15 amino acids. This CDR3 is CASSAPGSSYNEQFF. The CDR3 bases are TGTGCCAGCAGTGCCCCGGGGAGCTCCTACAATGAGCAGTTCTTC.

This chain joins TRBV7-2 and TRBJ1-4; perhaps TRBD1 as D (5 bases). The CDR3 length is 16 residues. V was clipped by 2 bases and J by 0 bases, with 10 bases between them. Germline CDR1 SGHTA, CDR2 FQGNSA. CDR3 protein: CASSLSQVTTNEKLFF. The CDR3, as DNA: TGTGCCAGCAGCTTATCACAGGTTACAACTAATGAAAAACTGTTTTTT.

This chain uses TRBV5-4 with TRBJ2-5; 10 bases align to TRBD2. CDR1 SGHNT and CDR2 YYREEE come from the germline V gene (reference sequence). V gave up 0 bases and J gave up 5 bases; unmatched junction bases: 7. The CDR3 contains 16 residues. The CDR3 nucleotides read TGTGCCAGCAGCTTGGGGCAGCGGGAGGGTTTGGAGACCCAGTACTTC. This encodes CASSLGQREGLETQYF.

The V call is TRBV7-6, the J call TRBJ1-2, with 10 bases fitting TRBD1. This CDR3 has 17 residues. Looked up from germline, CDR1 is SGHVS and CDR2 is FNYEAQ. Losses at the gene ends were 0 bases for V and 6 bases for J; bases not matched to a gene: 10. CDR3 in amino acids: CASSLAQKLTGGDGYTF. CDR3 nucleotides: TGTGCCAGCAGCTTAGCCCAAAAATTGACAGGGGGCGATGGCTACACCTTC.

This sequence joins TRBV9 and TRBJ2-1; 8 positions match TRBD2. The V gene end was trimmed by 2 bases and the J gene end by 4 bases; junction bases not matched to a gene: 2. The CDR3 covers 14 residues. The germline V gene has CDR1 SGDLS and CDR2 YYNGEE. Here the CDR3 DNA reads TGTGCCAGCAGCGTGGGCGGGGGGTACAATGAGCAGTTCTTC. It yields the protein CASSVGGGYNEQFF.

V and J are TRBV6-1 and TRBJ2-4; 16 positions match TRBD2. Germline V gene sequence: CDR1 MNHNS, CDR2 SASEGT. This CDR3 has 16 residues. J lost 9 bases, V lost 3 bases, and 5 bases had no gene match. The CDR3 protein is CASSDPGLAGGSIQYF. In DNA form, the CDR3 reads TGTGCCAGCAGTGACCCGGGACTAGCGGGGGGGAGCATTCAGTACTTC.

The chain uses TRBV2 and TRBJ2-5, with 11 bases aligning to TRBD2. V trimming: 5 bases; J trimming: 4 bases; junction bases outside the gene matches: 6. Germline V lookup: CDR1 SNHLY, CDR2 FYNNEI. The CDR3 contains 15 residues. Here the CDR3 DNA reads TGTGCCAGCAGTCTAGCGGGAGGAGCCCCAGAGACCCAGTACTTC. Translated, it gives CASSLAGGAPETQYF.

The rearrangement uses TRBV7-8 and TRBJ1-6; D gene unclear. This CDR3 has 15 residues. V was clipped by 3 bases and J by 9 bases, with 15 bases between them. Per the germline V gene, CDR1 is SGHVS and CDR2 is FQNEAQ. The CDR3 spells CASSFFLKPFSPLHF. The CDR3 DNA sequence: TGTGCCAGCAGCTTTTTTTTAAAGCCATTTTCACCCCTCCACTTT.

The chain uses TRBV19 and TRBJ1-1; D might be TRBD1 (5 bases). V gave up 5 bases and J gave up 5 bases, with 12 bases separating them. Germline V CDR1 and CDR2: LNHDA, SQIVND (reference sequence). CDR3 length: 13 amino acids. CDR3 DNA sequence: TGTGCCAGTAGTCGGCAGGGATGGACTGAAGCTTTCTTT. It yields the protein CASSRQGWTEAFF.

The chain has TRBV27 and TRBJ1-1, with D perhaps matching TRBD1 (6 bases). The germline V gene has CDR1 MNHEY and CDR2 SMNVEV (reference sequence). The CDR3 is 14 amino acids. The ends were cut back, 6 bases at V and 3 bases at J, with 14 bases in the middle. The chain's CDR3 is CASSRDRQDTEAFF. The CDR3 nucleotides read TGTGCCAGCAGCAGAGACAGGCAGGACACTGAAGCTTTCTTT.

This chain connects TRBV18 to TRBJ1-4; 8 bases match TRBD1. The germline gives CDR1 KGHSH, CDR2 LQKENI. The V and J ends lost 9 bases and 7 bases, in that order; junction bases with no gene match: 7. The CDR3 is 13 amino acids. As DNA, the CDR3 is TGTGCCAGTTTACAGGGGGAAGGTGAAAAACTGTTTTTT. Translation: CASLQGEGEKLFF.

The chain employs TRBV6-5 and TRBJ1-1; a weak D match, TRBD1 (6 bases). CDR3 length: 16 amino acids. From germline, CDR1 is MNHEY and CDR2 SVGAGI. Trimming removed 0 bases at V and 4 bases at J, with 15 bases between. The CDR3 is CASSYSGRGGATEAFF. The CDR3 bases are TGTGCCAGCAGTTACTCGGGGAGGGGGGGAGCCACTGAAGCTTTCTTT.